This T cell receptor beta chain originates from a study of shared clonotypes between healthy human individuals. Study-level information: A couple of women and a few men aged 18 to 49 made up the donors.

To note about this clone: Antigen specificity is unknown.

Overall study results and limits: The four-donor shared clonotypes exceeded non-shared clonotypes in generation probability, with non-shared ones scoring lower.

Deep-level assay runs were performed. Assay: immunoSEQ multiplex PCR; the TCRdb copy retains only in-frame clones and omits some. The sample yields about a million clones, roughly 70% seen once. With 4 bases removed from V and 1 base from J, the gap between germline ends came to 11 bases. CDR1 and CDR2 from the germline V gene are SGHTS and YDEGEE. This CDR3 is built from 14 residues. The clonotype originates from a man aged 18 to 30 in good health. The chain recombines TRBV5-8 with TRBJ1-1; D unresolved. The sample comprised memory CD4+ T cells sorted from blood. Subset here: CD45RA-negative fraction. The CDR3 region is CASSLKGGNTEAFF. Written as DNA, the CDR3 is TGTGCCAGCAGCCTAAAGGGAGGGAACACTGAAGCTTTCTTT.